This TCR beta chain comes out of a study of beta chain features in type 1 diabetes. Expressed TCRB transcripts were sequenced because the entire RNA isolate underwent reverse transcription. TCRdb's table, derived via immunoSEQ multiplex PCR, lists solely in-frame clones and lacks some. The sample consists of around 120,000 clones, 17% of them appearing once. This clone was counted between two and nine times. Its antigen is unidentified. Trimming pared 9 bases from V and 4 bases from J, leaving 12 bases between. The CDR3 has 12 amino acids. Germline V lookup: CDR1 SGHTA, CDR2 FQGNSA. The study, taken as a whole, reports: Moderate but significant shortening of TCRB CDR3s was recorded in all four CD4+ subsets from Type 1 diabetes patients.

This receptor was identified in a man aged 18 to 35 with type 1 diabetes. Sequenced: central memory CD4+ T cells from blood. J is TRBJ2-5 and V is TRBV7-2; no clear D gene. The CDR3 spells CASSLATETQYF. CDR3 bases: TGTGCCAGTTCCTTGGCAACAGAGACCCAGTACTTC. Looking up the rest from reference TRBV7-2 and TRBJ2-5 gives the full variable domain: GAGVSQSPSNKVTEKGKDVELRCDPISGHTALYWYRQSLGQGLEFLIYFQGNSAPDKSGLPSDRFSAERTGGSVSTLTIQRTQQEDSAVYLCASSLATETQYFGPGTRLLVL.